The source of this T cell receptor (beta chain) is a study of regulatory T cells in long-lasting Graves disease. Indicated time point: newly diagnosed GD, antithyroid drugs for less than 3 months. PBMC RNA was the source of the TCR library. The V and J ends lost 6 bases and 4 bases respectively, with 15 bases between them. The V gene's germline CDR1 is SGHAT and CDR2 FQDESV (reference sequence). This CDR3 comprises 15 residues. The authors built TCR beta libraries using iRepertoire HTBI primers and Arm-PCR of CDR3 regions. MiXCR, run by TCRdb on the multiplex PCR reads, gives a single entry per CDR3 protein. The sample carries about 220,000 distinct CDR3 sequences, roughly a fifth recorded once. The same sample was also studied in work on T cells in Graves' hyperthyroidism and ophthalmopathy. That report adds: The HTBI primer set served for first-round RT-PCR of the TCR CDR3. Blood also contained most expanded thyroid clonotypes above 0.001.

The rearrangement links TRBV11-1 to TRBJ2-2; TRBD1 might be the D (5 bases). The receptor's source is a woman in her 30s with Graves disease. This sample comprised peripheral blood mononuclear cells (PBMCs), obtained at new diagnosis, from a patient treated with antithyroid drugs. This CDR3 is CASREKGLITGELFF. Written as DNA, the CDR3 is TGTGCCAGCAGGGAAAAGGGGTTGATCACCGGGGAGCTGTTTTTT.